The 25 T cell receptor beta chains below all came from one sample that was sequenced in a study of patients and donors after allogeneic stem cell transplantation. TCRdb re-derived calls from the RT-PCR reads in MiXCR, one entry per CDR3 protein. The table lists about a million distinct CDR3 sequences, roughly 18% of them singletons. The sample comprised blood, either unsorted or a sorted T cell fraction (not recorded which). Receptor source: a human donor who was either an allogeneic HSCT recipient or a stem cell or donor lymphocyte infusion donor (not recorded which). It is not recorded whose cells these are; they may come from a transplant donor.

This clonotype turned up a few times. This chain uses TRBV28 with TRBJ1-2; 7 nucleotides match TRBD1. Germline CDR1 MDHEN, CDR2 SYDVKM. The CDR3 is 14 amino acids. With V trimmed by 7 bases and J by 6 bases, 11 bases remained unmatched. The CDR3 loop is CASKQGRPGDGYTF. The CDR3 DNA is TGTGCCAGCAAACAGGGGCGCCCCGGCGATGGCTACACCTTC.

This chain uses TRBV4-3 with TRBJ2-5; perhaps TRBD2 as D (5 bases). Trimming cost V 3 bases and J 5 bases, with 16 bases left between them. This CDR3 is built from 15 residues. From germline, CDR1 is LGHNA and CDR2 YSLEER. This CDR3 is CASSQSRAVLETQYF. CDR3 bases: TGCGCCAGCAGCCAGTCCCGAGCGGTACTGGAGACCCAGTACTTC.

CDR3 protein: CASSQVAGAGTGELFF. DNA for the CDR3: TGCGCCAGCAGCCAAGTGGCGGGGGCGGGGACCGGGGAGCTGTTTTTT. The V call is TRBV4-1, the J call TRBJ2-2, with D perhaps TRBD2 (7 bases). The CDR3 length is 16 residues. The V gene's germline CDR1 is MGHRA and CDR2 YSYEKL. V shed 1 base and J shed 5 bases, with 14 bases lying between them.

This clonotype was detected once. This chain uses TRBV11-3 with TRBJ2-6, with D possibly matching TRBD2 (6 bases). The CDR3 sequence is 12 residues long. V was pared by 8 bases and J by 7 bases, with 9 bases between. Germline CDR1 and CDR2: SGHNT and YENEEA. CDR3 in DNA: TGTGCCAGCGCCGGGAGAGCCAACGTCCTGACTTTC. Its protein is CASAGRANVLTF.

J is TRBJ2-5 and V is TRBV5-6; TRBD2 agrees at 10 bases. The length of the CDR3 is 15 residues. Germline V lookup: CDR1 SGHDT, CDR2 YYEEEE. V lost 4 bases, J lost 5 bases, and 8 bases stayed unmatched. The DNA for the CDR3 is TGTGCCAGCAGCGCCGTGGGACTAGCGCAGGAGACCCAGTACTTC. It specifies CASSAVGLAQETQYF.

In its sample, this clonotype was seen a few times. V and J are TRBV3-1 and TRBJ2-2; D uncertain. Trimming stripped 4 bases from V and 4 bases from J, with 7 bases between. Per germline, CDR1 LGHDT and CDR2 YNNKEL (reference sequence). This CDR3 has 13 residues. CDR3 loop: CASSLVLTGELFF. DNA for the CDR3: TGTGCCAGCAGCCTCGTACTCACCGGGGAGCTGTTTTTT.

This clonotype was counted ten times or more. This chain connects TRBV12-3 or TRBV12-4 to TRBJ1-1; D is unclear. This CDR3 region has 11 residues. Trimming left V 5 bases short and J 5 bases short, with 6 bases between. Written as DNA, the CDR3 is TGTGCCAGCAGTCGACGAACTGAAGCTTTCTTT. This gives the protein CASSRRTEAFF.

The rearrangement uses TRBV7-8 and TRBJ2-2; D might be TRBD1 (5 bases). Looked up from germline, CDR1 is SGHVS and CDR2 is FQNEAQ. V shed 5 bases and J shed 3 bases, with 10 bases lying between them. CDR3 size: 14 residues. The chain's CDR3 is CASSTDRYTGELFF. For the CDR3, the DNA is TGTGCCAGCAGCACAGACAGATACACCGGGGAGCTGTTTTTT.

The chain uses TRBV25-1 and TRBJ2-3; possibly TRBD1 for D (6 bases). This CDR3 spans 17 amino acids. V lost 1 base to trimming and J lost 2 bases, with 16 bases between them. The germline gives CDR1 MGHDK, CDR2 SYGVNS. The CDR3 sequence: CASSEFMTGPFTDTQYF. CDR3 DNA sequence: TGTGCCAGCAGTGAATTCATGACAGGCCCCTTCACAGATACGCAGTATTTT.

This sequence joins TRBV4-1 and TRBJ2-5; 7 nucleotides agree with TRBD2. The junction had 14 bases not matched to a gene; V was cut back by 0 bases and J by 7 bases. Germline-derived CDR1 and CDR2 are MGHRA and YSYEKL. The CDR3 covers 17 residues. The CDR3 here is CASSQDISGTNLRTQYF. The CDR3 DNA reads TGCGCCAGCAGCCAAGATATAAGCGGGACTAACCTAAGGACCCAGTACTTC.

This clonotype turned up a few times. The chain has TRBV5-1 and TRBJ2-7; 11 bases are a match to TRBD2. The ends lost 2 bases at V and 4 bases at J; junction bases unmatched: 11. Germline V lookup: CDR1 SGHRS, CDR2 YFSETQ. The CDR3 sequence is 17 residues long. The CDR3 bases are TGCGCCAGCAGCTTAAGTGGTTCGACTAGCGGGGCTTACGAGCAGTACTTC. Residues: CASSLSGSTSGAYEQYF.

The chain uses TRBV7-9 and TRBJ2-7; no firm D call. Germline CDR1 reads SEHNR; CDR2 reads FQNEAQ (reference sequence). The CDR3 totals 16 residues. V was shortened by 5 bases and J by 0 bases, with 17 bases between the two germline ends. The CDR3, as DNA: TGTGCCAGCAGCCCCACGGACGGATACAGCTCCTACGAGCAGTACTTC. Its protein product is CASSPTDGYSSYEQYF.

This clonotype came up a few times. This sequence joins TRBV7-8 and TRBJ2-1; 9 positions match TRBD2. V lost 1 base, J lost 5 bases, and 6 bases stayed unmatched. Germline V lookup: CDR1 SGHVS, CDR2 FQNEAQ. The CDR3 runs to 16 residues. CDR3 sequence reads: CASSLGPSGNHNEQFF. In DNA, the CDR3 is TGTGCCAGCAGCTTAGGGCCTAGCGGGAACCACAATGAGCAGTTCTTC. Full variable domain (missing parts from reference TRBV7-8 and TRBJ2-1): GAGVSQSPRYKVAKRGQDVALRCDPISGHVSLFWYQQALGQGPEFLTYFQNEAQLDKSGLPSDRFFAERPEGSVSTLKIQRTQQEDSAVYLCASSLGPSGNHNEQFFGPGTRLTVL.

This chain uses TRBV9 with TRBJ1-2; 8 bases are a match to TRBD1. The trim removed 3 bases at V and 5 bases at J, leaving 6 bases unmatched. Germline V gene lookup returns CDR1 SGDLS and CDR2 YYNGEE. This CDR3 spans 14 amino acids. CDR3 in amino acids: CASSDRDRSYGYTF. The CDR3 DNA follows: TGTGCCAGCAGCGATCGGGACAGGAGTTATGGCTACACCTTC. Looking up the rest from reference TRBV9 and TRBJ1-2 gives the full variable domain: DSGVTQTPKHLITATGQRVTLRCSPRSGDLSVYWYQQSLDQGLQFLIQYYNGEERAKGNILERFSAQQFPDLHSELNLSSLELGDSALYFCASSDRDRSYGYTFGSGTRLTVV.

The genes are TRBV7-2 and TRBJ2-3; D is uncertain. Germline V gene lookup returns CDR1 SGHTA and CDR2 FQGNSA. V was trimmed by 4 bases and J by 4 bases, leaving 15 bases between them. This CDR3 is built from 15 residues. For the CDR3, the DNA is TGTGCCAGCAGCTCACCTCCCATAGCACCAGATACGCAGTATTTT. Protein product: CASSSPPIAPDTQYF.

This clonotype was found many times. The genes are TRBV6-2 or TRBV6-3 and TRBJ2-1; D perhaps matches TRBD1 (7 bases). Looked up from germline, CDR1 is MNHEY and CDR2 is SVGEGT. The CDR3 length is 15 residues. Deletions cut 2 bases from V and 4 bases from J, with 12 bases between. The CDR3 reads CASSYEEGAYNEQFF. As DNA, the CDR3 is TGTGCCAGCAGTTACGAGGAGGGGGCGTACAATGAGCAGTTCTTC.

This chain joins TRBV12-3 or TRBV12-4 and TRBJ1-5; the D gene is possibly TRBD1 (5 bases). This CDR3 has 16 residues. Trimming removed 5 bases at V and 1 base at J, with 15 bases between. Written as DNA, the CDR3 is TGTGCCAGCAGTCCCGGGGGATTTGGCAGCAATCAGCCCCAGCATTTT. Translating gives CASSPGGFGSNQPQHF.

The chain has TRBV20-1 and TRBJ2-3, with unresolved D. The CDR3 totals 13 residues. The germline V and J ends were trimmed by 4 bases and 2 bases, with 10 bases remaining between them. The V gene's germline CDR1 is DFQATT and CDR2 SNEGSKA (reference sequence). The CDR3: CSAITPNTDTQYF. DNA for the CDR3: TGCAGTGCTATAACTCCTAACACAGATACGCAGTATTTT.

This clonotype has more than one count but fewer than ten. The chain uses TRBV12-3 or TRBV12-4 and TRBJ2-2; D ambiguous. The length of the CDR3 is 10 residues. With 8 bases removed from V and 7 bases from J, the gap between germline ends came to 5 bases. CDR3 sequence: CASGNGELFF. In DNA form, the CDR3 reads TGTGCCAGCGGGAACGGGGAGCTGTTTTTT.

This clonotype turned up a few times. In DNA, the CDR3 is TGTGCCAGCAGCCAAGATCGACAGGCGATGGGGGGCTACACCTTC. Translated: CASSQDRQAMGGYTF. The chain is built from TRBV4-2 and TRBJ1-2, with a tentative D call TRBD1 (6 bases). Germline CDR1 LGHNA, CDR2 YNFKEQ. Trimming left V 0 bases short and J 8 bases short, with 16 bases between. The CDR3 is 15 residues long.

J is TRBJ1-3 and V is TRBV6-1, with unresolved D. The CDR3 length is 15 residues. Per germline, CDR1 MNHNS and CDR2 SASEGT. With 6 bases removed from V and 1 base from J, the gap between germline ends came to 13 bases. CDR3 residues: CASSDRGISGNTIYF. CDR3 DNA: TGTGCCAGCAGCGATCGAGGGATATCTGGAAACACCATATATTTT.

This clonotype was counted between two and nine times. The chain recombines TRBV6-1 with TRBJ2-1; the match to TRBD2 covers 9 bases. This CDR3 spans 15 amino acids. Germline V CDR1 and CDR2: MNHNS, SASEGT. With V trimmed by 6 bases and J by 3 bases, 6 bases remained unmatched. Here the CDR3 reads CASRETSGVYNEQFF. The CDR3 DNA reads as TGTGCCAGCAGGGAGACTAGCGGAGTCTACAATGAGCAGTTCTTC.

This clonotype occurred a few times. The chain employs TRBV20-1 and TRBJ1-2, with D tentatively TRBD1 (5 bases). V gave up 3 bases and J gave up 6 bases, with 14 bases separating them. Germline CDR1 and CDR2: DFQATT and SNEGSKA (reference sequence). This CDR3 has 13 residues. This CDR3 is CSASPREKDGYTF. The CDR3 coding sequence is TGCAGTGCTAGTCCCAGGGAGAAGGATGGCTACACCTTC.

J is TRBJ2-7 and V is TRBV7-9; D is undetermined. CDR1 is SEHNR, CDR2 FQNEAQ, per germline (reference sequence). V was trimmed by 2 bases and J by 3 bases, leaving 11 bases between them. The CDR3 sequence is 14 residues long. The CDR3 bases are TGTGCCAGCAGCTTAAACAGCGTGCTCTACGAGCAGTACTTC. Translated, it gives CASSLNSVLYEQYF. Using reference TRBV7-9 and TRBJ2-7 for the parts outside the CDR3, the full variable domain is DTGVSQNPRHKITKRGQNVTFRCDPISEHNRLYWYRQTLGQGPEFLTYFQNEAQLEKSRLLSDRFSAERPKGSFSTLEIQRTEQGDSAMYLCASSLNSVLYEQYFGPGTRLTVT.

This clonotype occurred a few times. CDR3 in amino acids: CASSLRQLFSGNTIYF. CDR3 sequence (DNA): TGTGCCAGCAGCCTCCGACAGCTCTTCTCTGGAAACACCATATATTTT. This rearrangement joins TRBV4-2 to TRBJ1-3; D is possibly TRBD1 (5 bases). V was pared by 4 bases and J by 0 bases, with 13 bases between. Germline V gives CDR1 LGHNA, CDR2 YNFKEQ. The CDR3 is 16 residues long.